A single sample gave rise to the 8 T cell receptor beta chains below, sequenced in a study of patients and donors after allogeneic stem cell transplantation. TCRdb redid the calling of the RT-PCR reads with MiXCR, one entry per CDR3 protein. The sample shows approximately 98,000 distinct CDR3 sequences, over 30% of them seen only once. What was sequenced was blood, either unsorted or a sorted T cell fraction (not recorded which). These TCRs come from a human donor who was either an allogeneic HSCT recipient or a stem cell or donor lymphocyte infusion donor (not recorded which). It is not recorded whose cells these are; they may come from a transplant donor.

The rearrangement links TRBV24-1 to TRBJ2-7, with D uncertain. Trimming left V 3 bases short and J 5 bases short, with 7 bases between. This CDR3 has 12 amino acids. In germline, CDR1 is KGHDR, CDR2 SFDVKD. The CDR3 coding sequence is TGTGCCACCAGTGATCCAACGAACGAGCAGTACTTC. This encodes CATSDPTNEQYF.

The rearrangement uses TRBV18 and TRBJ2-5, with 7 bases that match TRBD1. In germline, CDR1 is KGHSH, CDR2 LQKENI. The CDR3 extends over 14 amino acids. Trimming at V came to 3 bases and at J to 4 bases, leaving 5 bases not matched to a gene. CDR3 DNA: TGTGCCAGCTCACCTAACACAGGGGCAGAGACCCAGTACTTC. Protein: CASSPNTGAETQYF.

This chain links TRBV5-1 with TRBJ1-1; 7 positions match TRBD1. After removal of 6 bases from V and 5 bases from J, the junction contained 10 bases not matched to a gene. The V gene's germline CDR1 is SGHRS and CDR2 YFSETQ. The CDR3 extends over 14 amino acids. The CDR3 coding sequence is TGCGCCAGCAAAGGGACAGACAGGGATACTGAAGCTTTCTTT. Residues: CASKGTDRDTEAFF.

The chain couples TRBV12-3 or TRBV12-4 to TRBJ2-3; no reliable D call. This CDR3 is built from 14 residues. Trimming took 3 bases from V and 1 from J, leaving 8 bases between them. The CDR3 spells CASSFTIGTDTQYF. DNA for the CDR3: TGTGCCAGCAGTTTTACAATCGGCACAGATACGCAGTATTTT.

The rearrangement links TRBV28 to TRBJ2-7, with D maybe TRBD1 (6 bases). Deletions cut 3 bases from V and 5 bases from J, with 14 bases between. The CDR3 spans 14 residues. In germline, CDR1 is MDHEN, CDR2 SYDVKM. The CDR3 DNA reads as TGTGCCAGCAGTTTGTACAGGGACGACGACGAGCAGTACTTC. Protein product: CASSLYRDDDEQYF. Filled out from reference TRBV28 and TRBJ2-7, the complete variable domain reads DVKVTQSSRYLVKRTGEKVFLECVQDMDHENMFWYRQDPGLGLRLIYFSYDVKMKEKGDIPEGYSVSREKKERFSLILESASTNQTSMYLCASSLYRDDDEQYFGPGTRLTVT.

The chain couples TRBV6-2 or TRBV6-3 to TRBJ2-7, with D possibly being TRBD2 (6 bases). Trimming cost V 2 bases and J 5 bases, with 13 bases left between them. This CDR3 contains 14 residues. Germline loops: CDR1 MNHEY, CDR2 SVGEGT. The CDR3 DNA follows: TGTGCCAGCAGTTACCCGGGACTCCCCCACGAGCAGTACTTC. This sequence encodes CASSYPGLPHEQYF.

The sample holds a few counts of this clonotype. The CDR3 region has the DNA TGTGCCAGCAGCTCTCCGGGACAGGGGGAAAACACCATATATTTT. It translates to CASSSPGQGENTIYF. The J gene is TRBJ1-3, the V gene TRBV5-6, with 11 bases lining up with TRBD1. This CDR3 comprises 15 residues. The J segment lost 6 bases and the V segment lost 3 bases, leaving 5 bases of the junction unmatched. Germline assignment: CDR1 SGHDT and CDR2 YYEEEE. Full variable domain (outside the CDR3, taken from reference TRBV5-6 and TRBJ1-3): DAGVTQSPTHLIKTRGQQVTLRCSPKSGHDTVSWYQQALGQGPQFIFQYYEEEERQRGNFPDRFSGHQFPNYSSELNVNALLLGDSALYLCASSSPGQGENTIYFGEGSWLTVV.

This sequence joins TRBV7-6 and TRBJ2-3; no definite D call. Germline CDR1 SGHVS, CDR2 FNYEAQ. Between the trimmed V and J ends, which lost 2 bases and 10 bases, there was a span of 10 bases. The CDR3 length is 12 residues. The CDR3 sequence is CASSLLSDSQYF. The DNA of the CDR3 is TGTGCCAGCAGCTTACTAAGCGATTCGCAGTATTTT.